The 17 T cell receptor beta chains listed next were all sequenced from one sample in a study of identical twins. TCRdb reprocessed the 5' RACE reads with MiXCR, giving one entry per CDR3 protein. The table includes 1.5 million to 2 million distinct CDR3 sequences, about 32% detected once. The sample comprised cord blood. Every receptor here comes from a newborn girl in good health.

This clonotype has ten or more counts. The rearrangement uses TRBV4-2 and TRBJ2-3; 8 nucleotides match TRBD2. Germline CDR1 LGHNA, CDR2 YNFKEQ. The CDR3 is made up of 15 amino acids. Trimming took 7 bases from V and 3 from J; bases not matched to a gene: 9. The CDR3 region has the DNA TGTGCCAGCAAAAGCGGGAGTACTGTTACAGATACGCAGTATTTT. This sequence encodes CASKSGSTVTDTQYF.

This clonotype was seen only a few times. The rearrangement joins TRBV6-1 to TRBJ2-6, with TRBD1 as a possible D gene (6 bases). The CDR3 extends over 19 amino acids. V lost 7 bases and J 1 base, leaving 23 bases between the germline ends. Germline CDR1 reads MNHNS; CDR2 reads SASEGT. The chain's CDR3 is CASTYNLGTPLSGANVLTF. CDR3 DNA sequence: TGTGCCAGCACCTACAATCTGGGGACACCCCTTTCTGGGGCCAACGTCCTGACTTTC.

V usage is TRBV7-2 and J usage is TRBJ2-3; 7 nucleotides line up with TRBD1. The germline CDR1 and CDR2 sequences are SGHTA and FQGNSA. The CDR3 runs 14 residues. V dropped 3 bases and J dropped 6; count of bases not matched to a gene: 6. For the CDR3, the DNA is TGTGCCAGCAGCTTGGGGACAGTAGGGGATACGCAGTATTTT. Its protein product is CASSLGTVGDTQYF.

In its sample, this clonotype was seen many times. The chain joins TRBV28 to TRBJ2-7, with D unclear. The germline V gene encodes CDR1 MDHEN and CDR2 SYDVKM. The CDR3 length is 12 residues. Between the trimmed V and J ends, which lost 5 bases and 3 bases, there was a span of 8 bases. CDR3 nucleotide sequence: TGTGCCAGCAGTCCCCCTTACTACGAGCAGTACTTC. This translates into CASSPPYYEQYF.

CDR3 in DNA: TGTGCCATCAGTGCTACCCCGGGACTAGCAGTCAATGAGCAGTTCTTC. Translating gives CAISATPGLAVNEQFF. The chain links TRBV10-3 to TRBJ2-1, with 9 positions matching TRBD2. Trimming took 4 bases from V and 6 from J; bases not matched to a gene: 10. CDR1 and CDR2 (germline): ENHRY, SYGVKD. The CDR3 totals 16 residues.

In the case of this clonotype: A read error may explain this, as a much larger clone is one base away. The chain has TRBV20-1 and TRBJ2-7; no clear D. Trimming cost V 1 base and J 5 bases, with 9 bases left between them. The CDR3 has 12 amino acids. From germline, CDR1 is DFQATT and CDR2 SNEGSKA (reference sequence). In DNA form, the CDR3 reads TGCAGTGCTAGAGTGGCAGCCCACGAGCAGTACTTC. Its protein product is CSARVAAHEQYF.

This clonotype was detected a few times. The gene calls are TRBV29-1 and TRBJ2-1; D ambiguous. V dropped 5 bases and J dropped 5 bases, with 13 bases sitting between them. The CDR3 runs to 13 residues. Germline-derived CDR1 and CDR2 are SQVTM and ANQGSEA. CDR3 in DNA: TGCAGCGTTTCCCCGGACGGAAACAATGAGCAGTTCTTC. Translated: CSVSPDGNNEQFF.

This sequence joins TRBV20-1 and TRBJ2-4, with D hard to call. The CDR3 is 14 residues long. Germline V lookup: CDR1 DFQATT, CDR2 SNEGSKA (reference sequence). Trimming pared 3 bases from V and 0 bases from J, leaving 9 bases between. As DNA, the CDR3 is TGCAGTGCTAGTCGAGGAGTAGCCAAAAACATTCAGTACTTC. Protein sequence: CSASRGVAKNIQYF.

V gene TRBV19 combines with J gene TRBJ1-2; D gene ambiguous. In germline, CDR1 is LNHDA, CDR2 SQIVND (reference sequence). The CDR3 length is 12 residues. The V gene lost 3 bases and the J gene lost 7 bases, with 9 bases spanning the gap. The CDR3 DNA reads TGTGCCAGTAGTATGCGCGTTTTTGGCTACACCTTC. This gives the protein CASSMRVFGYTF.

This clonotype has just a few counts. The chain has TRBV15 and TRBJ2-5, with D possibly matching TRBD1 (6 bases). This CDR3 has 15 amino acids. V was trimmed by 4 bases and J by 2 bases, leaving 14 bases between them. Looked up from germline, CDR1 is LNHNV and CDR2 is YYDKDF (reference sequence). The CDR3 DNA reads TGTGCCACCAGCAACCTGACAGGCTTACAAGAGACCCAGTACTTC. Protein product: CATSNLTGLQETQYF. Based on the CDR3 plus reference TRBV15 and TRBJ2-5, the full variable domain is DAMVIQNPRYQVTQFGKPVTLSCSQTLNHNVMYWYQQKSSQAPKLLFHYYDKDFNNEADTPDNFQSRRPNTSFCFLDIRSPGLGDTAMYLCATSNLTGLQETQYFGPGTRLLVL.

The count of this clonotype is one. In nucleotides, the CDR3 is TGCAGCGTTGGCCTAGCGGGACGGGGTGAGCAGTACTTC. Translation gives CSVGLAGRGEQYF. This chain uses TRBV29-1 with TRBJ2-4; 9 positions match TRBD2. This CDR3 comprises 13 residues. Germline V gene lookup returns CDR1 SQVTM and CDR2 ANQGSEA. V was pared by 4 bases and J by 13 bases, with 11 bases of the junction left unmatched.

The V and J genes are TRBV6-1 and TRBJ1-6; 7 bases agree with TRBD1. Germline CDR1 is MNHNS and CDR2 is SASEGT. The length of the CDR3 is 15 residues. V gave up 4 bases and J gave up 5 bases; unmatched junction bases: 5. The CDR3 bases are TGTGCCAGCAGTGGTCAGACAGGGAATAATTCACCCCTCCACTTT. Amino acid sequence: CASSGQTGNNSPLHF.

The chain recombines TRBV5-4 with TRBJ1-2; TRBD1 might be the D (5 bases). The V and J ends lost 3 bases and 3 bases respectively, with 15 bases between them. Germline V gene data show CDR1 as SGHNT and CDR2 as YYREEE (reference sequence). The CDR3 has 15 amino acids. The CDR3 DNA sequence: TGTGCCAGCAGCTCAGGCGGAGGGGATCACTATGGCTACACCTTC. Translating it yields CASSSGGGDHYGYTF.

In this sample, this clonotype turned up a few times. The chain employs TRBV18 and TRBJ2-4, with TRBD1 as a possible D gene (5 bases). The J call may be in error: the DNA end matches TRBJ2-7 better. This CDR3 region has 16 residues. CDR1 and CDR2 (germline): KGHSH, LQKENI. The CDR3 loop is CASSPGAYGSPYEQYF. In nucleotides, the CDR3 is TGTGCCAGCTCACCAGGGGCCTATGGGTCCCCTTACGAGCAGTACTTC.

In its sample, this clonotype was seen a few times. The chain uses TRBV5-1 and TRBJ2-5; D call uncertain. Germline-derived CDR1 and CDR2 are SGHRS and YFSETQ. V lost 0 bases and J lost 5, with 8 bases in between. This CDR3 contains 13 residues. CDR3: CASSLGPAETQYF. CDR3 bases: TGCGCCAGCAGCTTGGGGCCAGCGGAGACCCAGTACTTC.

The chain is built from TRBV4-1 and TRBJ2-4; 9 bases are shared with TRBD2. CDR3 length equals 15 residues. The V gene's germline CDR1 is MGHRA and CDR2 YSYEKL. V dropped 3 bases and J dropped 13; count of bases not matched to a gene: 13. CDR3: CASSHSAREGNEQYF. Here the CDR3 DNA reads TGCGCCAGCAGCCATTCCGCGCGGGAGGGCAATGAGCAGTACTTC.

In this sample, this clonotype turned up a few times. V and J are TRBV6-6 and TRBJ2-3; TRBD1 matches at 9 bases. The V gene end was trimmed by 11 bases and the J gene end by 4 bases; junction bases not matched to a gene: 7. The CDR3 contains 13 residues. Germline values: CDR1 MNHNY, CDR2 SVGAGI (reference sequence). CDR3 sequence: CAGGTGFADTQYF. The CDR3, as DNA: TGTGCCGGAGGGACAGGGTTTGCAGATACGCAGTATTTT.